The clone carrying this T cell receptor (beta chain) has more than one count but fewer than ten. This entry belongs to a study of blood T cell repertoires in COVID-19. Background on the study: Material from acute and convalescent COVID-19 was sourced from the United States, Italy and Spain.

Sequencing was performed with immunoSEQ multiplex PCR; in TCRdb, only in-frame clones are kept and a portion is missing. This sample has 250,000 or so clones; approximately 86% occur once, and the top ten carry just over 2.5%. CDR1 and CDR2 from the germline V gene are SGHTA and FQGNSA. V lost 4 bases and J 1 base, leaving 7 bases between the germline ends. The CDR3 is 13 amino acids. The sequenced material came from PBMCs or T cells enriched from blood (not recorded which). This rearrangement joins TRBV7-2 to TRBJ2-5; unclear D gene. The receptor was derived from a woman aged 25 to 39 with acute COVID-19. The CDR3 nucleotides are TGTGCCAGCAGCTCGGAGCTCCAAGAGACCCAGTACTTC. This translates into CASSSELQETQYF.